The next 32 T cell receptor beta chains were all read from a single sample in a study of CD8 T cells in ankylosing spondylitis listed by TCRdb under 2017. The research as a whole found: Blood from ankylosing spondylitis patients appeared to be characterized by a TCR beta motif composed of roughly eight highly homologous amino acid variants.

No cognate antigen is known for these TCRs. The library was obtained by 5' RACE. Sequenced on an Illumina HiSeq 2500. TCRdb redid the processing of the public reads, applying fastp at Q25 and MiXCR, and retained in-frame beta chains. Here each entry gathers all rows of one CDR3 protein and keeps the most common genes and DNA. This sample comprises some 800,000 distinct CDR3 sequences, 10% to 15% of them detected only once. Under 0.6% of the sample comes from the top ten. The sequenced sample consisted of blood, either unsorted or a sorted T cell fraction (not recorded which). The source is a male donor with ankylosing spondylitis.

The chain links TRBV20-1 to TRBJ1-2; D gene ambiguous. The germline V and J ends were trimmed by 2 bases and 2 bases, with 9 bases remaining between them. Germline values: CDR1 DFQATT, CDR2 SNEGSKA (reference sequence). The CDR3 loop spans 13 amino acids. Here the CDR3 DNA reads TGCAGTGCTAGATTGGCCAGGAACTATGGCTACACCTTC. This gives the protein CSARLARNYGYTF.

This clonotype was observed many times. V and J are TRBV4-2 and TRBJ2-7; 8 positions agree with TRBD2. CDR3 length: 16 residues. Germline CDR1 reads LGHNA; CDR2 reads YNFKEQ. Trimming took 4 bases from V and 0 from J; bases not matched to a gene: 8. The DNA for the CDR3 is TGTGCCAGCAGCCTTTTCGCCGGGACTAGCTCCTACGAGCAGTACTTC. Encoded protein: CASSLFAGTSSYEQYF.

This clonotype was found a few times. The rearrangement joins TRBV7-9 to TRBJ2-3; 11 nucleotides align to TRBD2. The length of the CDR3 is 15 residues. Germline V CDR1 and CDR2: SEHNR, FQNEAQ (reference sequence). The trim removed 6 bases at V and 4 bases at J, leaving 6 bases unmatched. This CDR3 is CASSQTSGVPDTQYF. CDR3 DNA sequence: TGTGCCAGCAGTCAGACTAGCGGGGTCCCAGATACGCAGTATTTT.

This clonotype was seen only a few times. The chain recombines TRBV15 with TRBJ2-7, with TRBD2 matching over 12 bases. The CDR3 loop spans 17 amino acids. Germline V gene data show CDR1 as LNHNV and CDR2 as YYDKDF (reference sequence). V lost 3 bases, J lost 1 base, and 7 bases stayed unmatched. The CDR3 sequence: CATSRERLAGVSYEQYF. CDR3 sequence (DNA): TGTGCCACCAGCAGGGAACGACTAGCGGGAGTGTCCTACGAGCAGTACTTC.

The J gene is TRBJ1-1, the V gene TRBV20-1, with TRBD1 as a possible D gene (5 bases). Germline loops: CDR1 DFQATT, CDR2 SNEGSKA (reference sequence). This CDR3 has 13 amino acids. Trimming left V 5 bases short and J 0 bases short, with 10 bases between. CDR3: CSACRQMNTEAFF. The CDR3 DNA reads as TGCAGTGCTTGCCGACAGATGAACACTGAAGCTTTCTTT.

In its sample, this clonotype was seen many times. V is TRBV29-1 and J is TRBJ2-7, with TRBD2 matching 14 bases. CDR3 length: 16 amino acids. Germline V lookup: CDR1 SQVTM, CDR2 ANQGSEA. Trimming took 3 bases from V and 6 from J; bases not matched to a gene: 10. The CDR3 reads CSVESGLAGVAGEQYF. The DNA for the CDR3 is TGCAGCGTTGAGTCGGGACTAGCGGGAGTCGCGGGCGAGCAGTACTTC.

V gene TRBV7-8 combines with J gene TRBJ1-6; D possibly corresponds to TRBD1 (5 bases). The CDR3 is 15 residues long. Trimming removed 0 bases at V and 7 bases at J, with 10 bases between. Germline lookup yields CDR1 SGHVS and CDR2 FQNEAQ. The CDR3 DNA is TGTGCCAGCAGCTTAGCTGCGCAGGGAAATTCACCCCTCCACTTT. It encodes CASSLAAQGNSPLHF.

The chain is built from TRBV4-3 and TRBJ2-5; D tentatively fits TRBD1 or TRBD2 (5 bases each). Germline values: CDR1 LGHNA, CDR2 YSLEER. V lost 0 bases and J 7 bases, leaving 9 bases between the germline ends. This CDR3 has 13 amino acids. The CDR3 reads CASSQDRGTTQYF. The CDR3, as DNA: TGCGCCAGCAGCCAAGATAGAGGGACGACCCAGTACTTC.

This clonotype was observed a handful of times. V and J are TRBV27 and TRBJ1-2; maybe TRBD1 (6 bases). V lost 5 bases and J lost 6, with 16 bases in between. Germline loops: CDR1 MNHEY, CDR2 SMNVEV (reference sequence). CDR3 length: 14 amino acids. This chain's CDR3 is CASSPSWGADGYTF. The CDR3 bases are TGTGCCAGCAGTCCTTCGTGGGGGGCGGATGGCTACACCTTC.

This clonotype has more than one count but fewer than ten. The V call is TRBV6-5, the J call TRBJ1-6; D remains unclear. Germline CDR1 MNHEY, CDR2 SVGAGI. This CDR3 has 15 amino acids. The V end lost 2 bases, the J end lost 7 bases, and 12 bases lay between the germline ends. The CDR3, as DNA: TGTGCCAGCAGTTACGAGGCAGGCGGGAATTCACCCCTCCACTTT. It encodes CASSYEAGGNSPLHF.

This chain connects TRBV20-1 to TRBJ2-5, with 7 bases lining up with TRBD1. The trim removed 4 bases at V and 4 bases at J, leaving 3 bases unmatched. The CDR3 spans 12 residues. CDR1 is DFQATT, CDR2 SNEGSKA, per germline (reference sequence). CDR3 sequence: CSATDRAETQYF. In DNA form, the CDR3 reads TGCAGTGCTACCGACAGGGCAGAGACCCAGTACTTC.

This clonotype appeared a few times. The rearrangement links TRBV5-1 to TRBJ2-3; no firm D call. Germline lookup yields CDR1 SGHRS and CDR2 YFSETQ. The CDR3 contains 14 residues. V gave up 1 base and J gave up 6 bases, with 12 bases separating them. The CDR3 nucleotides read TGCGCCAGCAGCTTGAGACCCCCTGGGGATACGCAGTATTTT. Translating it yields CASSLRPPGDTQYF.

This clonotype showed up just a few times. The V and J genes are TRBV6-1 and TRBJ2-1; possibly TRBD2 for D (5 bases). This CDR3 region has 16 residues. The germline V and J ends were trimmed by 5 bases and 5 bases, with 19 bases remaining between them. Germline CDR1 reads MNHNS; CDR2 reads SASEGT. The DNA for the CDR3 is TGTGCCAGCAGTAGCCGTTTTGCGGGCGAAAACAATGAGCAGTTCTTC. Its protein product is CASSSRFAGENNEQFF.

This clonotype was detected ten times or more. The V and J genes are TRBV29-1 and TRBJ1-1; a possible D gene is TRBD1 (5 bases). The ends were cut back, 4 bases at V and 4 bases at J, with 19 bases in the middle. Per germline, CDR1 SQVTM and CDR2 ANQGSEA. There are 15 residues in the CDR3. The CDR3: CSVAYWGGRRTEAFF. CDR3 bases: TGCAGCGTTGCGTACTGGGGGGGACGTCGCACTGAAGCTTTCTTT.

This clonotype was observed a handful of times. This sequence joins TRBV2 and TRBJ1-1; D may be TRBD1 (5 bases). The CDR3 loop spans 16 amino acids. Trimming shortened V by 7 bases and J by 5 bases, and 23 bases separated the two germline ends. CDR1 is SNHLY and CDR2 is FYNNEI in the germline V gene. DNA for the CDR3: TGTGCCAGCACGTCGTCTGGGGCGGAACCGTGGACTGAAGCTTTCTTT. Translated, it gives CASTSSGAEPWTEAFF.

CDR3 sequence: CASSLFGPSELFF. The CDR3 nucleotides read TGTGCCAGCAGTTTATTTGGTCCGTCGGAGCTGTTTTTT. V usage is TRBV7-9 and J usage is TRBJ2-2; no clear D gene. The V and J ends lost 6 bases and 10 bases respectively, with 15 bases between them. CDR3 size: 13 residues. From germline, CDR1 is SEHNR and CDR2 FQNEAQ (reference sequence).

The CDR3 DNA is TGTGCCAGCAGTTACTCTAGGTACAGGGGGACGTACGAGCAGTACTTC. Amino acid sequence: CASSYSRYRGTYEQYF. The chain uses TRBV6-5 and TRBJ2-7; 8 positions match TRBD1. V was clipped by 0 bases and J by 4 bases; unmatched bases: 8. The CDR3 has 16 residues. Germline values: CDR1 MNHEY, CDR2 SVGAGI.

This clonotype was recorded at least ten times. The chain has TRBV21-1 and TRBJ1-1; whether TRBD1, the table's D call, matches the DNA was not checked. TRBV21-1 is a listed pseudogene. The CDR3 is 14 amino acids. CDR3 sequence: CASSIPPGNTEAFF. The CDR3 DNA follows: TGTGCCAGCAGCATCCCCCCAGGGAACACTGAAGCTTTCTTT.

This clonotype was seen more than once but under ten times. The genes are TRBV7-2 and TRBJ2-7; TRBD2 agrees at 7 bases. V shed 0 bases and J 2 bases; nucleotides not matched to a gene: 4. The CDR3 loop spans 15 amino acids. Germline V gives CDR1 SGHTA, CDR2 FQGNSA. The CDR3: CASSLAGSGAYEQYF. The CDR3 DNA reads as TGTGCCAGCAGCTTAGCGGGAAGCGGGGCCTACGAGCAGTACTTC.

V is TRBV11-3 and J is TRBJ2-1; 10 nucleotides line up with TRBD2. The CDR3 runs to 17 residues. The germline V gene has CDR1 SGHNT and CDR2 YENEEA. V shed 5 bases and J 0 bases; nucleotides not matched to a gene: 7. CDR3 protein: CASSPASGSASYNEQFF. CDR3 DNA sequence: TGTGCCAGCAGCCCGGCTAGCGGGAGTGCCTCCTACAATGAGCAGTTCTTC. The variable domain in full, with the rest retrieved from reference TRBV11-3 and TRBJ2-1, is EAGVVQSPRYKIIEKKQPVAFWCNPISGHNTLYWYLQNLGQGPELLIRYENEEAVDDSQLPKDRFSAERLKGVDSTLKIQPAELGDSAVYLCASSPASGSASYNEQFFGPGTRLTVL.

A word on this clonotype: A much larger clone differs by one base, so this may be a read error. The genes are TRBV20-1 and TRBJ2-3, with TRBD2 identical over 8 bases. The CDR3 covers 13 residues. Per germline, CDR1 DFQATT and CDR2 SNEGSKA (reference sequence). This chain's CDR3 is CRARSGGPDTQYF. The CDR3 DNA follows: TGCAGAGCTAGATCGGGGGGGCCAGATACGCAGTATTTT.

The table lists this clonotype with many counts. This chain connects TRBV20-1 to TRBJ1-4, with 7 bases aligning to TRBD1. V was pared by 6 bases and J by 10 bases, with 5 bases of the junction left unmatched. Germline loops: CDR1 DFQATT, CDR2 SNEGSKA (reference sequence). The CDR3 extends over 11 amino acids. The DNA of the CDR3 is TGCAGTGCCGGACAGGTCGGAAAACTGTTTTTT. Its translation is CSAGQVGKLFF.

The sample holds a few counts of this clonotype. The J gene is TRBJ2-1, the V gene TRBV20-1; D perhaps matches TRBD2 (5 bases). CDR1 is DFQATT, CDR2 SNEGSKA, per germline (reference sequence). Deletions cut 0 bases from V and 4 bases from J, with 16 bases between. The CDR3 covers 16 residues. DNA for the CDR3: TGCAGTGCTAGAGATTCCACTAGTCGGAGATACAATGAGCAGTTCTTC. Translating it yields CSARDSTSRRYNEQFF.

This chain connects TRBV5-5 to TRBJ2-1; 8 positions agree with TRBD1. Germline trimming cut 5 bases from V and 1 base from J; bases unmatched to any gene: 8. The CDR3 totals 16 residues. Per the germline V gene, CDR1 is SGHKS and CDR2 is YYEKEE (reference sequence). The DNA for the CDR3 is TGTGCCAGCAGAGCCGGGACAGGTAATTCCTACAATGAGCAGTTCTTC. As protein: CASRAGTGNSYNEQFF.

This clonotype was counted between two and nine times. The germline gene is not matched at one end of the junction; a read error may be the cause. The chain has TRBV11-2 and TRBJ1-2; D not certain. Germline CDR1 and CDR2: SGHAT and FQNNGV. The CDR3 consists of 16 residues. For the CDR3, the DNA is TGTGCCAGCAGCTCCATCCGGGTGATAACTAATTATGGCTACACCTTC. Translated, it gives CASSSIRVITNYGYTF.

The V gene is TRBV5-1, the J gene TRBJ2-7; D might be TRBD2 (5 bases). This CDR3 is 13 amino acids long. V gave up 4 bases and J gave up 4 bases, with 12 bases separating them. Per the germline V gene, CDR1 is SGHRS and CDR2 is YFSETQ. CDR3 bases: TGCGCCAGCAGCCGATCAGAGGGTTACGAGCAGTACTTC. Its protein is CASSRSEGYEQYF.

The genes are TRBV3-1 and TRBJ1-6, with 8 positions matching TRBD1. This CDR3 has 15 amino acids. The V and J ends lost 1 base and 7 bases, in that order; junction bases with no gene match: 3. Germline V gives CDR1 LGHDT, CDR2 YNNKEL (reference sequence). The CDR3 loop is CASSQAGQENSPLHF. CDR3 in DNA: TGTGCCAGCAGCCAAGCGGGACAGGAAAATTCACCCCTCCACTTT.

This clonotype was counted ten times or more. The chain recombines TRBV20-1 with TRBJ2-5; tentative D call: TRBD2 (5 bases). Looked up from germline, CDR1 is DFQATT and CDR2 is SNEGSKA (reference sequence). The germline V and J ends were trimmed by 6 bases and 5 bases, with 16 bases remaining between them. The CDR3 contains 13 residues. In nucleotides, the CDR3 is TGCAGTGCGCCCCGTTTGACGGGGGAGACCCAGTACTTC. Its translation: CSAPRLTGETQYF.

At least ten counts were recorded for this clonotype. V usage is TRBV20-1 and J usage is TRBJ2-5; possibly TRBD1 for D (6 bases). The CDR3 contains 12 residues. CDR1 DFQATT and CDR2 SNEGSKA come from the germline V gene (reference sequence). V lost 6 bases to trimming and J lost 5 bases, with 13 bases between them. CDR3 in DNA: TGCAGTGCCAACAGGGTACGGGAGACCCAGTACTTC. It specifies CSANRVRETQYF.

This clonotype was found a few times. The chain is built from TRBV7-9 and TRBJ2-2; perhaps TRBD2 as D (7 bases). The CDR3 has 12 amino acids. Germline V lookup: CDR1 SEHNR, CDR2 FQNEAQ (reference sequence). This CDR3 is CARGGNTGELFF. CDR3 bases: TGTGCGCGCGGGGGCAACACCGGGGAGCTGTTTTTT.

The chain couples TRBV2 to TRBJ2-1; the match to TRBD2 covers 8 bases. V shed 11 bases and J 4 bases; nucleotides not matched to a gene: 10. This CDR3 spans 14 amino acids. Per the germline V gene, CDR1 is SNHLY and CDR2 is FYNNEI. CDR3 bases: TGTGCCGGAGCAAGGGGCGGGGGGTACAATGAGCAGTTCTTC. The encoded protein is CAGARGGGYNEQFF.

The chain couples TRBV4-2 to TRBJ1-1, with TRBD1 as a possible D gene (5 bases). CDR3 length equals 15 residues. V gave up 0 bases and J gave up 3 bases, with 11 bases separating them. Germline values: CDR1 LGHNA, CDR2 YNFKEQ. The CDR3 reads CASSQDSGRDTEAFF. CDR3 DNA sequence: TGTGCCAGCAGCCAAGATTCGGGCAGGGACACTGAAGCTTTCTTT.